The rows below give T cell receptor beta chains drawn from one sample of a study of spatial heterogeneity in lung cancer. TCRdb re-analysed the 5' RACE reads in MiXCR, keeping a single row per CDR3 protein. The data contain roughly 9,200 distinct CDR3 sequences, less than 30% of them seen just once; the ten biggest clones take up roughly 4.2%. The sequencing here drew on PBMCs, taken at follow-up. The receptor set was obtained from a female donor with early-stage non-small cell lung cancer. Both conserved end residues are trimmed from each CDR3. Each record gives: V gene, CDR3 protein.

V: TRBV5-1
CDR3: ASTGTSIEGETQY

V: TRBV7-3
CDR3: ASSRQGGSTEAF

V: TRBV5-1
CDR3: ASSLGAYNEQF

V: TRBV15
CDR3: ATGPGTASGEQF

V: TRBV3-1
CDR3: ASSQDAGLAGGIGGELC

V: TRBV3-1
CDR3: ASSQEGGVRKF

V: TRBV12-3/TRBV12-4
CDR3: ASSPSRRENSYEQY

V: TRBV28
CDR3: ASRGPSYEQY

V: TRBV3-1
CDR3: ASRFGDRGLSGNTIY

V: TRBV5-1
CDR3: ASSSGGVKRDEQF

V: TRBV20-1
CDR3: SATRGQGVRGTSYNSPLH

V: TRBV28
CDR3: ASSLSGTELYSNQPQH

V: TRBV20-1
CDR3: SGASGNSGANVLT

V: TRBV5-1
CDR3: ASSFTIGGENEQF

V: TRBV28
CDR3: ASSSGLAGAETQY

V: TRBV2
CDR3: ASTWEVESYEQY

V: TRBV7-8
CDR3: ASSSGGGRAYNEQF

V: TRBV19
CDR3: ASSVTGGEVDQPQH

V: TRBV5-1
CDR3: ASSPGGGTDTQY

V: TRBV30
CDR3: AWSVTGTTPNQPQH

V: TRBV11-2
CDR3: ASSLRGAERNTEAF

V: TRBV5-1
CDR3: ASSLPRDRGDTQY

V: TRBV5-1
CDR3: ASSPTGFREWTEAF

V: TRBV6-5
CDR3: ASSYSAGLSYNEQF

V: TRBV5-1
CDR3: ASRQQGNMNTEAF

V: TRBV11-2
CDR3: ASSLVTGEQY

V: TRBV29-1
CDR3: SVVGGSYNEQF

V: TRBV20-1
CDR3: SASGFPYEQY

V: TRBV7-2
CDR3: ASSPGTSGTHEQY

V: TRBV20-1
CDR3: SARDNQNTGELF

V: TRBV10-3
CDR3: AISESSADTQY

V: TRBV28
CDR3: ASSLRSGKSTDTQY

V: TRBV20-1
CDR3: SARSGGGTGSTGELF

V: TRBV5-5
CDR3: ASSETSGSSYEQY

V: TRBV20-1
CDR3: SARDGSRRNSPLH

V: TRBV7-6
CDR3: ASSLQYGNEQF

V: TRBV12-3/TRBV12-4
CDR3: ASRLPSGYTGELF

V: TRBV28
CDR3: ASSWRREGYEQY

V: TRBV11-2
CDR3: ASSRGTGELF

V: TRBV4-1
CDR3: ASSQVAGILGTVSYNEQF

V: TRBV7-8
CDR3: ASTRDRSSYEQY

V: TRBV3-1
CDR3: ASSQEKVAGGDEQF

V: TRBV7-2
CDR3: ASSLAGTSGGADTQY

V: TRBV29-1
CDR3: SAHLYEQF

V: TRBV7-7
CDR3: ASSPGTRNTGELF

V: TRBV28
CDR3: ASTLGELAVEQY

V: TRBV29-1
CDR3: SVYPGGYEQY

V: TRBV5-1
CDR3: ASSLQAGTGNGETQY

V: TRBV7-7
CDR3: ASSTQGLKETQY

V: TRBV4-1
CDR3: ASSQGTSGPYEQY

V: TRBV2
CDR3: ASNTGVPYEQY

V: TRBV18
CDR3: ASSPSRGANVLT

V: TRBV7-2
CDR3: ASSLQRVNTGELF

V: TRBV29-1
CDR3: SATDNNEQF

V: TRBV7-9
CDR3: ASSLDCRGQGYGYT